The rows below give T cell receptor beta chains drawn from one sample of a study of identical twins. TCRdb called the 5' RACE reads again in MiXCR, with one record for every CDR3 protein. The data hold about 530,000 distinct CDR3 sequences, with around 24% observed a single time. These data were also reused for a study on yellow fever vaccine responses in identical twins.

The sample was CD4+ T cells sorted from blood. The origin of the receptors is a woman aged 18-29 years in good health. Both conserved end residues are part of each CDR3. Each record gives: J gene, D gene, V gene, clone size, CDR3 DNA, CDR3 protein. The D gene is left open where the match is weak. Expanded clones get a size class; other rows say once, few or many, or leave the size out.

J gene: TRBJ2-6; D gene: -; V gene: TRBV3-1; clone size: -; CDR3 DNA: TGTGCCAGCAGCCCCACCTCCGGGACAAGATTCTCTTGGGCCAACGTCCTGACTTTC; CDR3 protein: CASSPTSGTRFSWANVLTF
J gene: TRBJ2-1; D gene: -; V gene: TRBV9; clone size: few; CDR3 DNA: TGTGCCAGCAGCTCCCAGGACGGCAATGAGCAGTTCTTC; CDR3 protein: CASSSQDGNEQFF
J gene: TRBJ2-2; D gene: -; V gene: TRBV24-1; clone size: few; CDR3 DNA: TGTGCCACCAGTGATTCAGTCGTTTACACCGGGGAGCTGTTTTTT; CDR3 protein: CATSDSVVYTGELFF
J gene: TRBJ2-5; D gene: -; V gene: TRBV3-1; clone size: few; CDR3 DNA: TGTGCCAGCAGCCCCCGAGGCCAAACACTACAAGAGACCCAGTACTTC; CDR3 protein: CASSPRGQTLQETQYF
J gene: TRBJ2-2; D gene: -; V gene: TRBV2; clone size: few; CDR3 DNA: TGTGCCAGCAGGGGGGGCGCCGGCACCGGGGAGCTGTTTTTT; CDR3 protein: CASRGGAGTGELFF
J gene: TRBJ2-4; D gene: -; V gene: TRBV7-2; clone size: few; CDR3 DNA: TGTGCCAGCAGCTTAGGAACAGGCGGGGCCAAAAACATTCAGTACTTC; CDR3 protein: CASSLGTGGAKNIQYF
J gene: TRBJ1-2; D gene: -; V gene: TRBV9; clone size: -; CDR3 DNA: TGTGCCAGCAGCTCGGGGGGCCAGACCTATGGCTACACCTTC; CDR3 protein: CASSSGGQTYGYTF
J gene: TRBJ2-2; D gene: -; V gene: TRBV14; clone size: -; CDR3 DNA: TGTGCCAGCAGCCCTCCGGGCAGGGCGAACACCGGGGAGCTGTTTTTT; CDR3 protein: CASSPPGRANTGELFF
J gene: TRBJ2-1; D gene: TRBD2; V gene: TRBV7-2; clone size: -; CDR3 DNA: TGTGCCAGCAGCCATCGGACTAGCGGCAACTACAATGAGCAGTTCTTC; CDR3 protein: CASSHRTSGNYNEQFF
J gene: TRBJ2-1; D gene: TRBD2; V gene: TRBV3-1; clone size: -; CDR3 DNA: TGTGCCAGCAGCCGATCCGGACTAGGGCAGTTCTTC; CDR3 protein: CASSRSGLGQFF
J gene: TRBJ1-5; D gene: -; V gene: TRBV3-1; clone size: many; CDR3 DNA: TGTGCCAGCAGCCAAGGGACTAATAGCAATCAGCCCCAGCATTTT; CDR3 protein: CASSQGTNSNQPQHF
J gene: TRBJ2-5; D gene: -; V gene: TRBV29-1; clone size: -; CDR3 DNA: TGCAGCTCAAAGCAGGGTGGGGAGACCCAGTACTTC; CDR3 protein: CSSKQGGETQYF
J gene: TRBJ2-3; D gene: -; V gene: TRBV27; clone size: -; CDR3 DNA: TGTGCCAGCAGTACCGCCACAGGTAGCACAGATACGCAGTATTTT; CDR3 protein: CASSTATGSTDTQYF
J gene: TRBJ1-1; D gene: -; V gene: TRBV3-1; clone size: -; CDR3 DNA: TGTGCCAGCAGCCAAGATGAGGTAGCGAACACTGAAGCTTTCTTT; CDR3 protein: CASSQDEVANTEAFF
J gene: TRBJ2-4; D gene: TRBD1; V gene: TRBV12-3/TRBV12-4; clone size: -; CDR3 DNA: TGTGCCAGCATCCCCGGACAGGCAAGGGAAAACATTCAGTACTTC; CDR3 protein: CASIPGQARENIQYF
J gene: TRBJ1-4; D gene: -; V gene: TRBV29-1; clone size: few; CDR3 DNA: TGCAGCGTTGTAGGGCGGAACGAAAAACTGTTTTTT; CDR3 protein: CSVVGRNEKLFF
J gene: TRBJ2-1; D gene: TRBD1; V gene: TRBV10-1; clone size: -; CDR3 DNA: TGCGCCAGCTCTCGTCAGGGGGTTTGGAATGAGCAGTTCTTC; CDR3 protein: CASSRQGVWNEQFF
J gene: TRBJ1-1; D gene: -; V gene: TRBV20-1; clone size: -; CDR3 DNA: TGCAGTGCTAGAAAGGCCCGAGTGAACACTGAAGCTTTCTTT; CDR3 protein: CSARKARVNTEAFF
J gene: TRBJ2-2; D gene: -; V gene: TRBV7-6; clone size: -; CDR3 DNA: TGTGCCAGCAGCTCCTCGGCAGGGCCCACCGGGGAGCTGTTTTTT; CDR3 protein: CASSSSAGPTGELFF
J gene: TRBJ2-1; D gene: TRBD2; V gene: TRBV6-1; clone size: few; CDR3 DNA: TGTGCCAGCGCCACTAGCGGGAGTGGTTATGAGCAGTTCTTC; CDR3 protein: CASATSGSGYEQFF
J gene: TRBJ2-2; D gene: -; V gene: TRBV5-5; clone size: -; CDR3 DNA: TGTGCCAGCAGCTTGGGAGGAGGTAACACCGGGGAGCTGTTTTTT; CDR3 protein: CASSLGGGNTGELFF
J gene: TRBJ2-2; D gene: -; V gene: TRBV20-1; clone size: -; CDR3 DNA: TGCAGTGCCCGGGACACACCCACCGGGGAGCTGTTTTTT; CDR3 protein: CSARDTPTGELFF
J gene: TRBJ2-7; D gene: TRBD2; V gene: TRBV20-1; clone size: -; CDR3 DNA: TGCAGTGCCACTAGCGGGAGGGCCAGTTACGAGCAGTACTTC; CDR3 protein: CSATSGRASYEQYF
J gene: TRBJ1-6; D gene: TRBD1; V gene: TRBV11-2; clone size: -; CDR3 DNA: TGTGCCAGCACCCAGATCGGACAGGATAATTCACCCCTCCACTTT; CDR3 protein: CASTQIGQDNSPLHF